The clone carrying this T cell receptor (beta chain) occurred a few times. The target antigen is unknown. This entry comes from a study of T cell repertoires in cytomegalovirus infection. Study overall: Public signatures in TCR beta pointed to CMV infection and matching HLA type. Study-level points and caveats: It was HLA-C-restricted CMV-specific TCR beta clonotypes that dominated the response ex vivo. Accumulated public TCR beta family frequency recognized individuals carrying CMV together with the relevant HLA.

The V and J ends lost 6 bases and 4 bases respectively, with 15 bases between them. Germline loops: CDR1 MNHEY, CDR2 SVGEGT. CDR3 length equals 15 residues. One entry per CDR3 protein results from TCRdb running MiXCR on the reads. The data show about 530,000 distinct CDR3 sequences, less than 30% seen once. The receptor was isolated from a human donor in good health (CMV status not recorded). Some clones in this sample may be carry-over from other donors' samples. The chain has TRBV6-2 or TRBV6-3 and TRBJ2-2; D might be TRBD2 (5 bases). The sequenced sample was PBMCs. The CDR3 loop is CASSRLGGSTGELFF. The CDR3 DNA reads TGTGCCAGCAGCAGGCTAGGTGGGAGCACCGGGGAGCTGTTTTTT.